What follows are 18 T cell receptor beta chains derived from one specimen sequenced in a study of T-cell reconstitution after alpha-beta-depleted transplantation in children. For TCRbeta, the library was prepared with unique molecular identifiers. Each CDR3 protein is one row after TCRdb ran MiXCR on the PCR reads. The sample shows about 640,000 distinct CDR3 sequences, about 15% of them seen only once. The starting material was PBMCs from the stem cell graft donor, obtained from the stem cell graft. The source of these receptors is a human donor who donated a stem cell graft to a child with acute myeloid leukemia.

This chain connects TRBV7-9 to TRBJ2-5; 12 positions agree with TRBD2. Losses at the gene ends were 6 bases for V and 5 bases for J; bases not matched to a gene: 10. CDR3 length equals 16 residues. Germline lookup yields CDR1 SEHNR and CDR2 FQNEAQ (reference sequence). CDR3 coding DNA: TGTGCCAGCAGATCTGCTAGCGGGGGGGCCGCGGAGACCCAGTACTTC. Translation gives CASRSASGGAAETQYF.

Here the CDR3 reads CASSPLGTGQVEQFF. In DNA, the CDR3 is TGTGCCAGCAGCCCACTTGGAACAGGGCAGGTTGAGCAGTTCTTC. V is TRBV7-9 and J is TRBJ2-1; TRBD1 might be the D (6 bases). This CDR3 has 15 residues. Per germline, CDR1 SEHNR and CDR2 FQNEAQ (reference sequence). The V end was cut by 5 bases, the J end by 9 bases, with 20 bases between.

The chain employs TRBV7-6 and TRBJ1-1, with 10 bases matching TRBD1. Germline CDR1 and CDR2: SGHVS and FNYEAQ. Germline trimming cut 3 bases from V and 4 bases from J; bases unmatched to any gene: 11. The CDR3 covers 17 residues. In nucleotides, the CDR3 is TGTGCCAGCAGCTTGGTCCCGGGACAGGGGCCGGGCACTGAAGCTTTCTTT. Translating it yields CASSLVPGQGPGTEAFF. The entire variable domain, with the rest obtained from reference TRBV7-6 and TRBJ1-1, is as follows: GAGVSQSPRYKVTKRGQDVALRCDPISGHVSLYWYRQALGQGPEFLTYFNYEAQQDKSGLPNDRFSAERPEGSISTLTIQRTEQRDSAMYRCASSLVPGQGPGTEAFFGQGTRLTVV.

Details on this clonotype: This could be a read error, since a much larger clone is one nucleotide away. The rearrangement joins TRBV7-2 to TRBJ1-1, with D unresolved. This CDR3 spans 16 amino acids. The V end was cut by 4 bases, the J end by 8 bases, with 23 bases between. Germline-derived CDR1 and CDR2 are SGHTA and FQGNSA. CDR3 bases: TGTGCCAGCAGCTACCTTAACCCCAAGGGTGTAATAGAAGCTTTCTTT. Its protein is CASSYLNPKGVIEAFF. Variable domain in full (rest from reference TRBV7-2 and TRBJ1-1): GAGVSQSPSNKVTEKGKDVELRCDPISGHTALYWYRQSLGQGLEFLIYFQGNSAPDKSGLPSDRFSAERTGGSVSTLTIQRTQQEDSAVYLCASSYLNPKGVIEAFFGQGTRLTVV.

There are a few counts of this clonotype. V is TRBV7-2 and J is TRBJ1-2, with D unresolved. CDR1 and CDR2 (germline): SGHTA, FQGNSA. The CDR3 sequence is 15 residues long. V lost 5 bases and J 8 bases, leaving 21 bases between the germline ends. CDR3 residues: CASSPRFQELGGYTF. As DNA, the CDR3 is TGTGCCAGCAGCCCCCGTTTTCAGGAGTTAGGAGGCTACACCTTC.

The table lists this clonotype with many counts. The V gene is TRBV20-1, the J gene TRBJ2-1; TRBD2 matches at 10 bases. Germline lookup yields CDR1 DFQATT and CDR2 SNEGSKA (reference sequence). Trimming removed 3 bases from V and 6 bases from J; junction bases left unmatched: 5. This CDR3 comprises 14 residues. The CDR3 region has the DNA TGCAGTGCTAGCAGCGGGGGGGCTGGCAATGAGCAGTTCTTC. Its protein is CSASSGGAGNEQFF.

As DNA, the CDR3 is TGTGCCAGCAGCTATAGCGGGGGGGCCGAACGTGAGCAGTTCTTC. It translates to CASSYSGGAEREQFF. The V and J genes are TRBV5-5 and TRBJ2-1; 11 bases line up with TRBD2. This CDR3 has 15 amino acids. CDR1 is SGHKS and CDR2 is YYEKEE in the germline V gene (reference sequence). V gave up 3 bases and J gave up 9 bases; unmatched junction bases: 8. Filled out from reference TRBV5-5 and TRBJ2-1, the complete variable domain reads DAGVTQSPTHLIKTRGQQVTLRCSPISGHKSVSWYQQVLGQGPQFIFQYYEKEERGRGNFPDRFSARQFPNYSSELNVNALLLGDSALYLCASSYSGGAEREQFFGPGTRLTVL.

This clonotype was observed many times. The chain uses TRBV5-4 and TRBJ2-1; possible D gene TRBD2, 6 bases. This CDR3 region has 13 residues. Trimming left V 6 bases short and J 4 bases short, with 11 bases between. Germline CDR1 is SGHNT and CDR2 is YYREEE (reference sequence). The CDR3 loop is CASTWGLYNEQFF. For the CDR3, the DNA is TGTGCCAGCACCTGGGGACTTTACAATGAGCAGTTCTTC.

The table lists this clonotype with many counts. This sequence joins TRBV27 and TRBJ2-1, with D hard to call. The V end lost 3 bases, the J end lost 8 bases, and 17 bases lay between the germline ends. Germline CDR1 and CDR2: MNHEY and SMNVEV (reference sequence). The CDR3 loop spans 15 amino acids. The CDR3 is CASSFQPQFNDEQFF. The CDR3 region has the DNA TGTGCCAGCAGTTTTCAGCCTCAATTCAATGATGAGCAGTTCTTC.

The chain is built from TRBV6-1 and TRBJ2-7; D not certain. This CDR3 comprises 13 residues. V lost 8 bases and J lost 2, with 13 bases in between. Germline CDR1 is MNHNS and CDR2 is SASEGT. Here the CDR3 DNA reads TGTGCCAGCTCAACCGGGCCCCCCTACGAGCAGTACGTC. Its protein is CASSTGPPYEQYV.

The gene calls are TRBV5-6 and TRBJ2-1, with TRBD1 identical over 10 bases. The CDR3 loop spans 16 amino acids. V shed 0 bases, J shed 4 bases, and the junction held 4 bases outside the gene matches. CDR1 is SGHDT, CDR2 YYEEEE, per germline. CDR3 nucleotides: TGTGCCAGCAGCTTGGGGACAGGGGGAGGGTACAATGAGCAGTTCTTC. Amino acids: CASSLGTGGGYNEQFF.

The rearrangement joins TRBV5-6 to TRBJ2-1; D is possibly TRBD1 (6 bases). The germline V gene has CDR1 SGHDT and CDR2 YYEEEE. V was trimmed by 9 bases and J by 3 bases, leaving 19 bases between them. CDR3 length equals 15 residues. The CDR3: CATSSQTGFYNEQFF. The CDR3 bases are TGTGCCACGTCCTCTCAAACAGGGTTCTACAATGAGCAGTTCTTC.

The sample holds a few counts of this clonotype. J is TRBJ1-1 and V is TRBV12-3 or TRBV12-4; 8 bases line up with TRBD1. Trimming cost V 5 bases and J 6 bases; bases outside gene matches: 5. The CDR3 runs 13 residues. The CDR3 spells CASSAPGGSEAFF. As DNA, the CDR3 is TGTGCCAGCAGTGCCCCAGGGGGCTCTGAAGCTTTCTTT.

J is TRBJ1-5 and V is TRBV10-1; 9 bases line up with TRBD1. This CDR3 comprises 16 residues. V dropped 8 bases and J dropped 0; count of bases not matched to a gene: 8. In germline, CDR1 is WNHNN, CDR2 SYGVQD (reference sequence). This CDR3 is CASGTRQGDSNQPQHF. The CDR3 DNA sequence: TGCGCCAGCGGCACCCGACAGGGGGATAGCAATCAGCCCCAGCATTTT.

The V call is TRBV6-1, the J call TRBJ2-5; perhaps TRBD2 as D (6 bases). Germline assignment: CDR1 MNHNS and CDR2 SASEGT. V gave up 7 bases and J gave up 4 bases, with 10 bases separating them. The CDR3 covers 12 residues. The CDR3 protein is CASMEGRETQYF. The CDR3 coding sequence is TGTGCCAGCATGGAGGGTAGAGAGACCCAGTACTTC.

The table lists this clonotype with many counts. This chain links TRBV12-3 or TRBV12-4 with TRBJ2-1, with 8 bases identical to TRBD2. Germline trimming cut 0 bases from V and 6 bases from J; bases unmatched to any gene: 4. This CDR3 spans 15 amino acids. CDR3 protein: CASSLASGARNEQFF. The CDR3 nucleotides read TGTGCCAGCAGTTTAGCTAGCGGGGCCCGCAATGAGCAGTTCTTC.

Ten or more counts support this clonotype. The chain is built from TRBV10-3 and TRBJ2-7; 9 bases are shared with TRBD1. The junction had 5 bases not matched to a gene; V was cut back by 3 bases and J by 5 bases. In germline, CDR1 is ENHRY, CDR2 SYGVKD. The CDR3 has 14 amino acids. The CDR3 reads CAISDRDRVDEQYF. CDR3 nucleotides: TGTGCCATCAGTGACCGGGACAGGGTCGACGAGCAGTACTTC.

About this clonotype itself: With a much larger clone just one base away, this may be a read error. The gene calls are TRBV20-1 and TRBJ2-5; D may be TRBD1 (5 bases). Germline CDR1 DFQATT, CDR2 SNEGSKA (reference sequence). The CDR3 totals 11 residues. Trimming shortened V by 5 bases and J by 5 bases, and 9 bases separated the two germline ends. CDR3 DNA: TGCAGTGCTCAACAGGATGAGACCCAGTACTTC. Residues: CSAQQDETQYF.